This T cell receptor beta chain comes out of a study of spatial heterogeneity in lung cancer. Study-level findings and limits: Ubiquitous expanded tumor TCRs were observed in blood more at resection than follow-up.

Time point reported: sample taken at primary tumor resection. Frozen PBMC, nontumor lung or tumor provided whole RNA, which was sequenced unsorted. This clonotype was seen at least ten times. Its antigen is as yet unknown. Per the germline V gene, CDR1 is SGHAT and CDR2 is FQDESV (reference sequence). This CDR3 comprises 17 residues. Trimming removed 4 bases at V and 4 bases at J, with 22 bases between. TCRdb used MiXCR to reprocess the 5' RACE reads, holding one entry per CDR3 protein. The sample has just under 40,000 distinct CDR3 sequences; roughly 6% are singletons. The starting material was PBMCs, obtained at surgery. The clonotype comes from a male donor with early-stage non-small cell lung cancer. This chain uses TRBV11-1 with TRBJ1-2, with D possibly TRBD1 on 5 matching bases. CDR3 in DNA: TGTGCCAGCAGCTATTCGGGTCGACGGGGGAACTCCTATGGCTACACCTTC. Translation gives CASSYSGRRGNSYGYTF.